The present T cell receptor (beta chain) was sequenced within a study of T cell repertoires in cytomegalovirus infection. Study background: CMV epitopes that were recently identified and HLA-C-restricted were used alongside well-studied HLA-B-restricted ones. From public TCR beta signatures came an indication of both CMV infection and matching HLA type.

The CDR3 extends over 14 amino acids. V was cut by 2 bases and J by 7 bases, with 12 bases left in between. CDR1 and CDR2 (germline): SGHRS, YFSETQ. This clonotype was counted ten times or more. The antigen is not known. Whole-study findings and limits: Dominating the ex vivo response were HLA-C-restricted CMV-specific TCR beta clonotypes. Summed frequency of shared TCR beta families picked out CMV carriers who also had the relevant HLA.

TCRdb itself ran the reads through MiXCR, one entry per CDR3 protein. Here the sample spans some 350,000 distinct CDR3 sequences, roughly 34% being singletons. Sequences were derived from cultured PBMCs, sampled from culture after CMV antigen stimulation. This chain uses TRBV5-1 with TRBJ2-2, with a weak D call TRBD1 (6 bases). This TCR was sampled from a human donor in good health (CMV status not recorded). Some clones in this sample may be carry-over from other donors' samples. The CDR3 sequence: CASSFQQGSGELFF. DNA for the CDR3: TGCGCCAGCAGCTTCCAACAGGGCAGCGGGGAGCTGTTTTTT.